Listed below are T cell receptor beta chains from one sample, sequenced in a study of human T cells and chemical hapten exposure. TCRdb analysed the RACE reads with MiXCR anew, one entry per CDR3 protein. The table shows some 110,000 distinct CDR3 sequences, with roughly 12% occurring only once. This specimen was whole blood, taken in connection with sensitization to the hapten diphenylcyclopropenone (DPC). The receptor source for this set is a woman aged 50 to 65 with alopecia areata. Some clones in this sample may be carry-over from other donors' samples. The CDR3 runs from the conserved cysteine through the conserved F or W. D genes are given only for firm matches. Size tells how often a clone was seen (once, few, many) or the class of an expanded clone, and some rows leave it out.

j_call | v_call | d_call | clone_size | cdr3_nt | cdr3_aa
TRBJ2-3 | TRBV11-2 | . | . | TGTGCCAGCAGCTTTGGCGGGATTGTACGATCGGATACGCAGTATTTT | CASSFGGIVRSDTQYF
TRBJ2-1 | TRBV29-1 | TRBD1 | many | TGCAGCGTCAAACCCGACAGGGTCCAATACAATGAGCAGTTCTTC | CSVKPDRVQYNEQFF
TRBJ1-1 | TRBV4-1 | TRBD1 | few | TGCGCCAGCAGCCTTTGGACAGGGGACACTGAAGCTTTCTTT | CASSLWTGDTEAFF
TRBJ2-2 | TRBV7-2 | TRBD2 | . | TGTGCCAGCAGCGCTAGCGGGAGGGTTCCCGGGGAGCTGTTTTTT | CASSASGRVPGELFF
TRBJ1-1 | TRBV29-1 | . | few | TGCAGCGCAATGGACGCTGAAGCTTTCTTT | CSAMDAEAFF
TRBJ1-5 | TRBV4-3 | TRBD1 | many | TGCGCCAGCAGCCCGGGGACAGGGAGGAATCAGCCCCAGCATTTT | CASSPGTGRNQPQHF
TRBJ1-5 | TRBV24-1 | . | . | TGTGCCACCAGTGATCGTATGGATCAGCCCCAGCATTTT | CATSDRMDQPQHF
TRBJ1-2 | TRBV7-8 | . | many | TGTGCCAGCAGCACGGACACTTCTGGCTACACCTTC | CASSTDTSGYTF
TRBJ2-1 | TRBV5-6 | . | few | TGTGCCAGCAGCTCGATGACCGGGGGCCCCTTCGATGAGCAGTTCTTC | CASSSMTGGPFDEQFF
TRBJ1-6 | TRBV7-9 | . | . | TGTGCCAGCAGCCCCAACAGGGAGTTACTTTCACCCCTCCACTTT | CASSPNRELLSPLHF
TRBJ1-2 | TRBV28 | . | many | TGTGCCAGCACCCCTTGGCAGGTGGCTAACTATGGCTACACCTTC | CASTPWQVANYGYTF
TRBJ2-1 | TRBV11-2 | TRBD2 | . | TGTGCCAGCAGCTTAGAGGCGGGAGCCTGGAATGAGCAGTTCTTC | CASSLEAGAWNEQFF
TRBJ1-1 | TRBV5-5 | TRBD1 | many | TGTGCCAGCAGGCGAAGGACAGGGAACACTGAAGCTTTCTTT | CASRRRTGNTEAFF
TRBJ1-5 | TRBV18 | TRBD1 | few | TGTGCCAGCTCGGACAGGGCCCCAGGGCCCCAGCATTTT | CASSDRAPGPQHF
TRBJ2-2 | TRBV7-2 | . | . | TGTGCCAGCAGCGGACAAAGTTTGACAGGGGAGCTGTTTTTT | CASSGQSLTGELFF
TRBJ2-1 | TRBV3-1 | TRBD2 | many | TGTGCCAGCAGCCGCCTTCCGGGACTAGCTATTGAGCAGTTCTTC | CASSRLPGLAIEQFF
TRBJ1-3 | TRBV10-1 | . | . | TGCGCCAGCAGGGACCGACCCCTCTCTGGAAACACCATATATTTT | CASRDRPLSGNTIYF
TRBJ1-5 | TRBV12-3/TRBV12-4 | . | . | TGTGCCAGCAGTTTCGGGGGGGGTCAGCCCCAGCATTTT | CASSFGGGQPQHF
TRBJ2-7 | TRBV7-2 | . | . | TGTGCCAGCAGCGCCTTCTCCTACGAGCAGTACTTC | CASSAFSYEQYF
TRBJ2-2 | TRBV28 | . | . | TGTGCCAGCAAAATAACGGGGCCCCGAGGGCTGTTTTTT | CASKITGPRGLFF
TRBJ2-5 | TRBV11-2 | . | few | TGTGCCAGCAGCTTAGATGTGCAGCCCTGGGAGACCCAGTACTTC | CASSLDVQPWETQYF
TRBJ1-5 | TRBV6-2/TRBV6-3 | TRBD1 | many | TGTGCCAGTAATATCCACAGGGGAAAGCAGCCCCAGCATTTT | CASNIHRGKQPQHF
TRBJ1-1 | TRBV4-1 | . | many | TGCGCCAGCAGCCAAGTAGGCGGAATACCCCTCCCGAACACTGAAGCTTTCTTT | CASSQVGGIPLPNTEAFF
TRBJ2-1 | TRBV3-1 | . | few | TGTGCCAGCACCTCCCGGGAACCCAATGAGCAGTTCTTC | CASTSREPNEQFF
TRBJ2-3 | TRBV28 | . | few | TGTGCCAGCAGTACCTACACAGATACGCAGTATTTT | CASSTYTDTQYF
TRBJ1-2 | TRBV20-1 | TRBD1 | . | TGCAGTGCTGGGGACAGGGTTAACTATGGCTACACCTTC | CSAGDRVNYGYTF
TRBJ2-3 | TRBV19 | . | many | TGTGCCAGTAGTATCTCACGGGACTCGAAGCAGTATTTT | CASSISRDSKQYF
TRBJ2-1 | TRBV6-5 | TRBD1 | few | TGTGCCAGCAGTTACTCGGCAGGGGGCACTTACAATGAGCAGTTCTTC | CASSYSAGGTYNEQFF
TRBJ2-3 | TRBV19 | . | few | TGTGCCAGTAGTACTCGGACCCTCCGGCAAGATACGCAGTATTTT | CASSTRTLRQDTQYF
TRBJ2-7 | TRBV12-3/TRBV12-4 | TRBD2 | many | TGTGCCAGCAGTCCCTTTTACGGGAGGGAGTTCTACGAGCAGTACTTC | CASSPFYGREFYEQYF
TRBJ2-3 | TRBV29-1 | . | . | TGCAGCGTTGACGGTCCGGGGGCAGATACGCAGTATTTT | CSVDGPGADTQYF
TRBJ1-1 | TRBV7-9 | . | few | TGTGCCAGTGAGAAACTCGGCAGCGGCACTGAAGCTTTCTTT | CASEKLGSGTEAFF
TRBJ1-5 | TRBV28 | TRBD1 | . | TGTGCCAGCAGTAGCCCCCAGGGGGGCAATCAGCCCCAGCATTTT | CASSSPQGGNQPQHF
TRBJ2-7 | TRBV29-1 | . | many | TGCAGCGCCAATGCCGGGGGGCGGGCACGAGAGCAGTACTTC | CSANAGGRAREQYF
TRBJ2-5 | TRBV7-6 | . | . | TGTGCCAGCAGCTTAGCACTCAGAGAGACCCAGTACTTC | CASSLALRETQYF
TRBJ2-6 | TRBV29-1 | . | few | TGCAGCGTCAAAGGAGGCTCTGGGGCCAACGTCCTGACTTTC | CSVKGGSGANVLTF
TRBJ1-1 | TRBV4-2 | . | . | TGTGCCAGCAGCCAAGATTCCGGGACCACTGAAGCTTTCTTT | CASSQDSGTTEAFF
TRBJ1-2 | TRBV25-1 | TRBD1 | . | TGTGCCAGCACGCCCGGGACAGGGGATAACTATGGCTACACCTTC | CASTPGTGDNYGYTF
TRBJ2-3 | TRBV13 | TRBD1 | few | TGTGCCAGCAGCCCAAGGACAGGGGACGAAGAAGATACGCAGTATTTT | CASSPRTGDEEDTQYF
TRBJ2-7 | TRBV7-9 | . | . | TGTGCCAGCGCCTCCTACGAGCAGTACTTC | CASASYEQYF
TRBJ1-1 | TRBV27 | . | few | TGTGCCAGCAGTTCGCCGGGGTTAGGCACTGAAGCTTTCTTT | CASSSPGLGTEAFF
TRBJ1-1 | TRBV29-1 | . | few | TGCAGCGTTGAAGGGTCCCAGGGTAACACTGAAGCTTTCTTT | CSVEGSQGNTEAFF
TRBJ2-2 | TRBV9 | TRBD1 | . | TGTGCCAGCAGCGCAAGTGGGGGACAGGGAACCGGGGAGCTGTTTTTT | CASSASGGQGTGELFF
TRBJ2-3 | TRBV4-1 | TRBD2 | few | TGCGCCAGCAGCCAAGAAACTAGCGGAAGCACAGATACGCAGTATTTT | CASSQETSGSTDTQYF
TRBJ1-6 | TRBV5-6 | . | many | TGTGCCAGCAGCTTGGCAGGCGGCTCGAGGAATTCACCCCTCCACTTT | CASSLAGGSRNSPLHF
TRBJ1-1 | TRBV13 | . | . | TGTGCCAGCAGCTTTTTGGGATCCGAAGCTTTCTTT | CASSFLGSEAFF
TRBJ2-3 | TRBV5-1 | TRBD1 | few | TGCGCCAGCAGCCCGGACAGGGTTCGCGCAGATACGCAGTATTTT | CASSPDRVRADTQYF
TRBJ2-5 | TRBV7-9 | TRBD1 | few | TGTGCCAGCAGCTTCTTATCCGGGACAGGCGGAGAGACCCAGTACTTC | CASSFLSGTGGETQYF
TRBJ2-5 | TRBV7-6 | . | . | TGTGCCAGCAGCCCAATAGCAACCGAGACCCTGTACTTC | CASSPIATETLYF
TRBJ2-2 | TRBV20-1 | . | many | TGCAGTGCTAGAGTAGGGTACGCCGGGGAGCTGTTTTTT | CSARVGYAGELFF
TRBJ1-5 | TRBV3-1 | . | . | TGTGCCAGCAGTCTTAACCCGACAGGTGAGAATCAGCCCCAGCATTTT | CASSLNPTGENQPQHF
TRBJ1-1 | TRBV20-1 | TRBD1 | . | TGCAGTGCTAGAGATGGACAGGTGGCCACTGAAGCTTTCTTT | CSARDGQVATEAFF
TRBJ1-5 | TRBV18 | . | many | TGTGCCAGCTCACCAGGGGCGGGGAATCAGCCCCAGCATTTT | CASSPGAGNQPQHF
TRBJ2-5 | TRBV10-3 | . | many | TGTGCCATCAGTGAGGTGAATCTTCAGGGTACCCAGTACTTC | CAISEVNLQGTQYF
TRBJ2-1 | TRBV6-1 | TRBD2 | many | TGTGCCAGCAGTAGTTCCGGGACTAGCGTAGGTGAGCAGTTCTTC | CASSSSGTSVGEQFF